The TCR beta chain described here comes from a study of T cells in Graves' hyperthyroidism and ophthalmopathy. Across the study: Sampling of peripheral blood happened at initial diagnosis, prior to any treatment.

Diagnoses were established using clinical symptoms, serum thyroxine and TRAb, thyroid ultrasound and orbital computed tomography. The source of the PBMCs was 10 ml of fresh peripheral blood. This clonotype has more than one count but fewer than ten. V lost 2 bases to trimming and J lost 0 bases, with 11 bases between them. CDR1 and CDR2 from the germline V gene are MNHEY and SVGAGI. The CDR3 has 15 residues. RNA transcripts served as the template for amplifying TCR beta CDR3 regions. TCR CDR3 underwent first-round RT-PCR with the HTBI primer set. TCRdb fed the multiplex PCR reads into MiXCR, producing one record per CDR3 protein. The data contain some 700,000 distinct CDR3 sequences, around a sixth of them seen just once; the ten biggest clones take up 15% to 17%.

The material sequenced was blood. The receptor comes from a man in his forties or fifties with Graves' hyperthyroidism. This rearrangement joins TRBV6-5 to TRBJ2-7; unclear D gene. The CDR3 reads CASSYEQPSSYEQYF. Here the CDR3 DNA reads TGTGCCAGCAGTTACGAACAGCCTAGCTCCTACGAGCAGTACTTC.